Following are 10 T cell receptor beta chains from one sample sequenced in a study of blood T cell repertoires in COVID-19. TCRdb's copy holds only in-frame clones and misses some; the assay was immunoSEQ multiplex PCR. The profile shows 110,000 or so clones, 75% to 90% of them singletons. Sequencing was carried out using peripheral blood. These receptor sequences come from a woman aged 55-75 years with COVID-19, enrolled during active disease.

The chain links TRBV7-9 to TRBJ2-1, with D maybe TRBD2 (5 bases). Germline values: CDR1 SEHNR, CDR2 FQNEAQ (reference sequence). The CDR3 loop spans 15 amino acids. The V and J ends lost 2 bases and 4 bases respectively, with 12 bases between them. CDR3 in DNA: TGTGCCAGCAGCTTATTGCGGTCGGGGTACAATGAGCAGTTCTTC. Protein: CASSLLRSGYNEQFF.

The chain is built from TRBV10-2 and TRBJ1-1; TRBD1 aligns across 8 bases. With 6 bases clipped from V and 4 bases from J, the junction kept 7 bases outside the gene matches. This CDR3 has 14 residues. CDR1 is WSHSY and CDR2 is SAAADI in the germline V gene. CDR3 in amino acids: CASREQGGGTEAFF. Here the CDR3 DNA reads TGCGCCAGCAGGGAACAGGGGGGTGGCACTGAAGCTTTCTTT.

The chain employs TRBV9 and TRBJ2-3, with D perhaps matching TRBD2 (6 bases). The V gene's germline CDR1 is SGDLS and CDR2 YYNGEE. V lost 2 bases, J lost 0 bases, and 13 bases lay in between. CDR3 length: 16 residues. The CDR3 DNA sequence: TGTGCCAGCAGCGTCGGGAGTCGCTCTAGCACAGATACGCAGTATTTT. Encoded protein: CASSVGSRSSTDTQYF.

V is TRBV6-5 and J is TRBJ1-2; D may be TRBD1 (5 bases). V lost 2 bases and J 13 bases, leaving 14 bases between the germline ends. The germline V gene encodes CDR1 MNHEY and CDR2 SVGAGI. This CDR3 comprises 12 residues. The chain's CDR3 is CASSYLGAEATF. CDR3 DNA: TGTGCCAGCAGTTACCTTGGGGCCGAGGCCACCTTC.

The chain carries TRBV15 and TRBJ2-1, with 11 nucleotides matching TRBD2. CDR1 and CDR2 (germline): LNHNV, YYDKDF (reference sequence). J gave up 1 base and V 2 bases, and 10 bases lay outside the gene matches. The CDR3 consists of 19 residues. The CDR3 loop is CATSRRTSGGRLSYNEQFF. In DNA form, the CDR3 reads TGTGCCACCAGCAGACGTACTAGCGGGGGCCGACTTTCCTACAATGAGCAGTTCTTC. Together with reference TRBV15 and TRBJ2-1, the CDR3 gives the full variable domain: DAMVIQNPRYQVTQFGKPVTLSCSQTLNHNVMYWYQQKSSQAPKLLFHYYDKDFNNEADTPDNFQSRRPNTSFCFLDIRSPGLGDTAMYLCATSRRTSGGRLSYNEQFFGPGTRLTVL.

A single count supports this clone. The chain employs TRBV5-4 and TRBJ2-7; 10 nucleotides match TRBD2. The CDR3 is 15 residues long. V trimming: 2 bases; J trimming: 3 bases; junction bases outside the gene matches: 5. Germline CDR1 is SGHNT and CDR2 is YYREEE (reference sequence). CDR3 DNA sequence: TGTGCCAGCAGCTTTAGCGGGGGGATCAACTACGAGCAGTACTTC. This gives the protein CASSFSGGINYEQYF.

The rearrangement links TRBV19 to TRBJ2-4, with 9 bases aligning to TRBD1. The CDR3 length is 15 residues. CDR1 and CDR2 (germline): LNHDA, SQIVND (reference sequence). Trimming cost V 6 bases and J 7 bases; bases outside gene matches: 10. The chain's CDR3 is CASSRSGTGSNIQYF. DNA for the CDR3: TGTGCCAGTAGCCGGAGTGGGACAGGGAGCAACATTCAGTACTTC. Complete variable domain (other parts from reference TRBV19 and TRBJ2-4): DGGITQSPKYLFRKEGQNVTLSCEQNLNHDAMYWYRQDPGQGLRLIYYSQIVNDFQKGDIAEGYSVSREKKESFPLTVTSAQKNPTAFYLCASSRSGTGSNIQYFGAGTRLSVL.

The chain joins TRBV9 to TRBJ2-5; 11 positions match TRBD2. J was trimmed by 4 bases and V by 0 bases; bases with no gene match: 11. The CDR3 is made up of 18 amino acids. Germline V gene data show CDR1 as SGDLS and CDR2 as YYNGEE. The DNA for the CDR3 is TGTGCCAGCAGCGTAGGGACGATTACTAGCGGGGGACGAGAGACCCAGTACTTC. This gives the protein CASSVGTITSGGRETQYF.

CDR3 DNA: TGTGCCAGCAGTTTACAGCGGGGGGGCCTCTACGAGCAGTACTTC. Translation gives CASSLQRGGLYEQYF. The gene calls are TRBV27 and TRBJ2-7; 10 bases agree with TRBD2. The CDR3 has 15 amino acids. Trimming cost V 2 bases and J 3 bases; bases outside gene matches: 4. Looked up from germline, CDR1 is MNHEY and CDR2 is SMNVEV (reference sequence).

This chain connects TRBV7-9 to TRBJ1-2, with 10 nucleotides matching TRBD1. V shed 5 bases and J 8 bases; nucleotides not matched to a gene: 11. Germline CDR1 is SEHNR and CDR2 is FQNEAQ (reference sequence). The CDR3 totals 15 residues. The CDR3, as DNA: TGTGCCAGCAGCCCCCCGGGACAGGGGAAGGGGGGCTACACCTTC. Encoded protein: CASSPPGQGKGGYTF.